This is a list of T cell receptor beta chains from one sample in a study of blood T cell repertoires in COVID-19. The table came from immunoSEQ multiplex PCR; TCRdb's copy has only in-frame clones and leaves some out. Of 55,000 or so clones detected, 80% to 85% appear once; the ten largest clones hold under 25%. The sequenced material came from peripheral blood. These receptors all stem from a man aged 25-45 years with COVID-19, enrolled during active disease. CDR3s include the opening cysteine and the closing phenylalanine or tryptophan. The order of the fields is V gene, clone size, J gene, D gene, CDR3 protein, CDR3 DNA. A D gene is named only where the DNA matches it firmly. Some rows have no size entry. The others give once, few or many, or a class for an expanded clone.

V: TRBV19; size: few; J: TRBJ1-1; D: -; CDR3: CASRGGGEGTEAFF; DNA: TGTGCCAGTCGAGGAGGCGGAGAGGGCACTGAAGCTTTCTTT
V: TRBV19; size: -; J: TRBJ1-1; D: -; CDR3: CASSIGGYTEAFF; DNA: TGTGCCAGTAGTATCGGGGGGTACACTGAAGCTTTCTTT
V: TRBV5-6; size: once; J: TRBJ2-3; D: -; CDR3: CASSLVRADTQYF; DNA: TGTGCCAGCAGCCTAGTACGGGCAGATACGCAGTATTTT
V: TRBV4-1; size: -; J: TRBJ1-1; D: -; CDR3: CASSRRAGSNTEAFF; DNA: TGCGCCAGCAGCCGCCGAGCAGGGTCGAACACTGAAGCTTTCTTT
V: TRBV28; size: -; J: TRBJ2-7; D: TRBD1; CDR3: CASSKGTAYEQYF; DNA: TGTGCCAGCAGTAAAGGGACAGCCTACGAGCAGTACTTC
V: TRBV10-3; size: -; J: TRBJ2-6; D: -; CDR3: CAISESQGRSSGANVLTF; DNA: TGTGCCATCAGTGAGTCGCAAGGGAGGAGCTCTGGGGCCAACGTCCTGACTTTC
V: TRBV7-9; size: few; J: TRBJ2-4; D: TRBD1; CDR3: CASSPTGDTNIQYF; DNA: TGTGCCAGCAGCCCCACAGGGGATACAAACATTCAGTACTTC
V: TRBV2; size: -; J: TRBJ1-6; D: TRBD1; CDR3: CASNLGQGNSPLHF; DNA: TGTGCCAGCAACCTAGGACAGGGTAATTCACCCCTCCACTTT
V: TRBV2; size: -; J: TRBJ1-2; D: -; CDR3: CAIKLGGYTF; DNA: TGTGCCATTAAACTAGGTGGCTACACCTTC
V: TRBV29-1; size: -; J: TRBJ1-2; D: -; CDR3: CSVAPLAVEGGYTF; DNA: TGCAGCGTCGCCCCTTTGGCGGTGGAAGGTGGCTACACCTTC
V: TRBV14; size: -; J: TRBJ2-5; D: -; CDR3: CASSQDWYRKETQYF; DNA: TGTGCCAGCAGCCAAGATTGGTACAGGAAAGAGACCCAGTACTTC
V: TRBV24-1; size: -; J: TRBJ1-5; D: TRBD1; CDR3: CATSDPRTGGGNQPQHF; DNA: TGTGCCACCAGTGATCCCCGGACAGGGGGGGGAAATCAGCCCCAGCATTTT
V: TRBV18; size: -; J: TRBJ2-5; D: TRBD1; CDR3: CASSPPDRGLETQYF; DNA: TGTGCCAGCTCACCACCAGACAGGGGGTTGGAGACCCAGTACTTC
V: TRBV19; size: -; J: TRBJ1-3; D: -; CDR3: CASQQQGRSGNTIYF; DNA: TGTGCCAGTCAGCAGCAGGGGCGGTCTGGAAACACCATATATTTT
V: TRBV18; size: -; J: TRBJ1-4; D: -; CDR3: CASSPPDYLGLFF; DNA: TGTGCCAGCTCACCCCCGGACTACCTCGGACTGTTTTTT
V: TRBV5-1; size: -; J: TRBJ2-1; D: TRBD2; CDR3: CASSPWLAGGPGNEQFF; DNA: TGCGCCAGCAGCCCCTGGCTGGCGGGAGGGCCTGGTAATGAGCAGTTCTTC
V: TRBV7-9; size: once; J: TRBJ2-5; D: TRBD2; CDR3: CASSMRTSGYQETQYF; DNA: TGTGCCAGCAGCATGAGGACTAGCGGATACCAAGAGACCCAGTACTTC
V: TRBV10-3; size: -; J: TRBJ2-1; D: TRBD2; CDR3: CAISDGTSGGVEQFF; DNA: TGTGCCATCAGTGATGGGACTAGCGGGGGGGTTGAGCAGTTCTTC
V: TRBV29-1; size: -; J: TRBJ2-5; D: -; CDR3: CSVVRGARQETQYF; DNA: TGCAGCGTTGTCCGGGGGGCCCGACAAGAGACCCAGTACTTC
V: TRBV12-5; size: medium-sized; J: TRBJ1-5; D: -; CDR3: CASGSTAGQISNQPQHF; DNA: TGTGCTAGTGGTTCAACTGCCGGACAGATTAGCAATCAGCCCCAGCATTTT
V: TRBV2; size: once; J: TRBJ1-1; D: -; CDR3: CASSDSETEAFF; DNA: TGTGCCAGCAGTGATTCCGAGACTGAAGCTTTCTTT
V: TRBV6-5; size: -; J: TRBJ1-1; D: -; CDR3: CASSYPNSAEAFF; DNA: TGTGCCAGCAGTTACCCCAATAGCGCTGAAGCTTTCTTT
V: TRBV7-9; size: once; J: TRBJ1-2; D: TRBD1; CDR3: CASSPGGSYGYTF; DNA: TGTGCCAGCAGCCCAGGGGGTAGCTATGGCTACACCTTC
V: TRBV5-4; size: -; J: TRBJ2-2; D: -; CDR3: CASSLPQVSNTGELFF; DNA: TGTGCCAGCAGCTTGCCGCAGGTGTCGAACACCGGGGAGCTGTTTTTT
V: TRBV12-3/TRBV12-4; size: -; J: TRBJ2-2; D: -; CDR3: CASTYTGELFF; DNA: TGTGCCAGCACGTACACCGGGGAGCTGTTTTTT
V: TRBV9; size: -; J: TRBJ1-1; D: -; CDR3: CASSASGKGNTEAFF; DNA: TGTGCCAGCAGCGCCTCGGGGAAGGGGAACACTGAAGCTTTCTTT
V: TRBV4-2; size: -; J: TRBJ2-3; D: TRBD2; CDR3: CASSSLAGGLLDTQYF; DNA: TGTGCCAGCAGCAGCCTAGCGGGGGGGCTTTTGGATACGCAGTATTTT
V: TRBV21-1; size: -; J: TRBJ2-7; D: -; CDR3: CASSKWARKNYEQYF; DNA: TGTGCCAGCAGCAAGTGGGCCCGTAAAAACTACGAGCAGTACTTC
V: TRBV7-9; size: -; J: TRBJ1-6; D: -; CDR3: CASSLVAGSDSPLHF; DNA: TGTGCCAGCAGCTTAGTCGCGGGAAGCGATTCACCCCTCCACTTT
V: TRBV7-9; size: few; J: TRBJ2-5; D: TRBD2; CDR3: CASSFPLTSVDQETQYF; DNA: TGTGCCAGCAGCTTTCCGCTTACTAGCGTAGACCAAGAGACCCAGTACTTC
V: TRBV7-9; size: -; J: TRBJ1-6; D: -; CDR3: CASSLGGDTSPLHF; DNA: TGTGCCAGCAGCTTAGGCGGGGATACTTCACCCCTCCACTTT
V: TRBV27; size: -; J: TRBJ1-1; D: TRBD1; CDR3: CASSSRTGSLSAFF; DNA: TGTGCCAGCAGTTCCCGGACAGGGTCACTCTCCGCTTTCTTT
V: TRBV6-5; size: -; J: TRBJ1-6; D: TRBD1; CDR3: CASSFDPGQGLSPLHF; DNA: TGTGCCAGCAGTTTTGATCCGGGACAGGGGTTATCACCCCTCCACTTT
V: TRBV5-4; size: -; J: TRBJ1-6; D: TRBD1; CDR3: CASSTTTGNYNSPLHF; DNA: TGTGCCAGCAGCACCACGACAGGGAACTATAATTCACCCCTCCACTTT
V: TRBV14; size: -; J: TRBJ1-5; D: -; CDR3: CASSPNRDQPQHF; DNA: TGTGCCAGCAGCCCGAACAGGGATCAGCCCCAGCATTTT
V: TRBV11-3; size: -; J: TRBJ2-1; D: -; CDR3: CASSLGNSDYNEQFF; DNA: TGTGCCAGCAGCTTAGGAAATAGCGACTACAATGAGCAGTTCTTC
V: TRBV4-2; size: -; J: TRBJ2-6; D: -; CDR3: CASSQATGSSGANVLTF; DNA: TGTGCCAGCAGCCAAGCCACAGGGAGCTCTGGGGCCAACGTCCTGACTTTC